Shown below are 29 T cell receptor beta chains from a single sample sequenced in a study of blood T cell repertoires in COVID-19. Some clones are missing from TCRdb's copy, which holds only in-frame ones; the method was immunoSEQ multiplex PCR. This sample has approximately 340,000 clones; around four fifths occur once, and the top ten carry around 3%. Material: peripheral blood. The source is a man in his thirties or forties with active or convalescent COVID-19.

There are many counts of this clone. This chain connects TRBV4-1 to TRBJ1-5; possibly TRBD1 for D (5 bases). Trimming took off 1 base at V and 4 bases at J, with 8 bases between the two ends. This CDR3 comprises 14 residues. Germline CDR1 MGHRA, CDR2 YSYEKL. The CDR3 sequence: CASSQGQINQPQHF. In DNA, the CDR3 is TGCGCCAGCAGCCAAGGACAGATAAATCAGCCCCAGCATTTT.

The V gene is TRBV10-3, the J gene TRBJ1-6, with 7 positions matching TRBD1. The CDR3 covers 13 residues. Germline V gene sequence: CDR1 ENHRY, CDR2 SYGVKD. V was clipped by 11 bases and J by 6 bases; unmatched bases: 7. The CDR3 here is CASRTGLNSPLHF. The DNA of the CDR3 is TGTGCCTCAAGGACAGGCCTTAATTCACCCCTCCACTTT.

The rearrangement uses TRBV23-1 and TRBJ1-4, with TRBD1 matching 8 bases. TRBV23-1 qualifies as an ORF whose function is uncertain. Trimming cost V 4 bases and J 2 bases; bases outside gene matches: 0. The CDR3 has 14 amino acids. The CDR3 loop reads CASSRQGTNEKLFF. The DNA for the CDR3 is TGCGCCAGCAGTCGACAGGGGACTAATGAAAAACTGTTTTTT.

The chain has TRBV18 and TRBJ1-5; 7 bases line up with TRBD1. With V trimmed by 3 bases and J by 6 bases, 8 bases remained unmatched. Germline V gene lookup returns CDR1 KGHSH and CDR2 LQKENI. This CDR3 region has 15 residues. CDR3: CASSPQGGAGQPQHF. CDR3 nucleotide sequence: TGTGCCAGCTCACCTCAGGGGGGCGCGGGTCAGCCCCAGCATTTT.

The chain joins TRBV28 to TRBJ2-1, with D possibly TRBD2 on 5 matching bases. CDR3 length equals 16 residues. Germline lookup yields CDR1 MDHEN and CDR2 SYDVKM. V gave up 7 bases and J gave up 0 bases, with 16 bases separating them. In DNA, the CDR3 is TGTGCCAGCACCCTAACGGTGGGGAGCTCCTACAATGAGCAGTTCTTC. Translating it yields CASTLTVGSSYNEQFF.

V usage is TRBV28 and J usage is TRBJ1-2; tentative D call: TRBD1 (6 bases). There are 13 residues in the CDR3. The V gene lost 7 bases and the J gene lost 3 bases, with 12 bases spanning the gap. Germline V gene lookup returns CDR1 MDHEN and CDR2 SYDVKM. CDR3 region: CASIGGADYGYTF. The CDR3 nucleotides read TGTGCCAGCATTGGGGGCGCGGACTATGGCTACACCTTC.

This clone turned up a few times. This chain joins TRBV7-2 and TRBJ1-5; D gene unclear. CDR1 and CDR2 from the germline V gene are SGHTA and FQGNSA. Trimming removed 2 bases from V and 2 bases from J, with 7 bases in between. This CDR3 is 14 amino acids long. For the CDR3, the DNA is TGTGCCAGCAGCTTAACCGCGGGCAATCAGCCCCAGCATTTT. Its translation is CASSLTAGNQPQHF.

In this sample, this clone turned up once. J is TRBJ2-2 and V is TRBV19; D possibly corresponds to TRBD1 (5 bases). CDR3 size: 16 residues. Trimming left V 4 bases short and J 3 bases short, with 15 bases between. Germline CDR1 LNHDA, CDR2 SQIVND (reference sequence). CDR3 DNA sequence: TGTGCCAGTAGTACCTTATCTAGGGGATACACCGGGGAGCTGTTTTTT. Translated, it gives CASSTLSRGYTGELFF.

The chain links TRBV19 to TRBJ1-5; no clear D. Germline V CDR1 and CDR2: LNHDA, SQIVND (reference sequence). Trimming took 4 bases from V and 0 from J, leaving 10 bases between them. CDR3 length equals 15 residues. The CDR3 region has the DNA TGTGCCAGTAGTACCAACACGTATAGCAATCAGCCCCAGCATTTT. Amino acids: CASSTNTYSNQPQHF.

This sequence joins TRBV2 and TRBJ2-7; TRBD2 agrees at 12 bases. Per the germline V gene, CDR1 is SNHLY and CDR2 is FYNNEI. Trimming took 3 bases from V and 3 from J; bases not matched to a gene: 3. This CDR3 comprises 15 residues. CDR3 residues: CASSERTSGNYEQYF. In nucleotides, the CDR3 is TGTGCCAGCAGTGAGAGGACTAGCGGGAACTACGAGCAGTACTTC.

Here the CDR3 reads CASSQAQGPGNTIYF. The DNA of the CDR3 is TGCGCCAGCAGCCAAGCTCAGGGGCCAGGAAACACCATATATTTT. The J gene is TRBJ1-3, the V gene TRBV4-3, with D tentatively TRBD1 (6 bases). The CDR3 loop spans 15 amino acids. The germline V gene has CDR1 LGHNA and CDR2 YSLEER. V was cut by 1 base and J by 4 bases, with 11 bases left in between.

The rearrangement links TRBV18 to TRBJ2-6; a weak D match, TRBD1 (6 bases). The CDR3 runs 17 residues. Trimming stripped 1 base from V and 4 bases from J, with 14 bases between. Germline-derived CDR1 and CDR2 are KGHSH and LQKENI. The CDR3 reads CASSPQQGRSGANVLTF. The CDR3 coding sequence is TGTGCCAGCTCACCACAACAGGGCCGTTCCGGGGCCAACGTCCTGACTTTC.

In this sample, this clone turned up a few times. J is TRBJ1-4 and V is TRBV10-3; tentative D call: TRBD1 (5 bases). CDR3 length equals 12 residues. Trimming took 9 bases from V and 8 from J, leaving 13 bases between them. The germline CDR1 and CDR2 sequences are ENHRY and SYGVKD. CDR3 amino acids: CAIRGEDEKLFF. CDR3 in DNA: TGTGCCATTAGAGGGGAGGACGAAAAACTGTTTTTT.

In DNA, the CDR3 is TGCGCCAGCAGCTTGGAGGGAGGGGGTGGAACCTACGAGCAGTACTTC. Protein product: CASSLEGGGGTYEQYF. The V gene is TRBV5-1, the J gene TRBJ2-7, with D perhaps TRBD2 (7 bases). The V end was cut by 0 bases, the J end by 2 bases, with 15 bases between. This CDR3 region has 16 residues. CDR1 and CDR2 (germline): SGHRS, YFSETQ.

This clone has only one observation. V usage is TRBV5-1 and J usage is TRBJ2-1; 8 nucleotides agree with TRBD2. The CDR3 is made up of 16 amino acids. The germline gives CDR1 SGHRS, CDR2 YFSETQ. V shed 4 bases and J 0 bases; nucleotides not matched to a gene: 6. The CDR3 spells CASSLFSGTSYNEQFF. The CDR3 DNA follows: TGCGCCAGCAGCCTTTTTAGCGGGACCTCCTACAATGAGCAGTTCTTC.

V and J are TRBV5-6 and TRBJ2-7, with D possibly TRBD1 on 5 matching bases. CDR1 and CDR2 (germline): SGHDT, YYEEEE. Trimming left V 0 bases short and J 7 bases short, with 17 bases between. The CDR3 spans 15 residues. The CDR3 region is CASSLVTASLPEQYF. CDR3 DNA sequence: TGTGCCAGCAGCTTGGTGACAGCCTCCCTCCCTGAGCAGTACTTC.

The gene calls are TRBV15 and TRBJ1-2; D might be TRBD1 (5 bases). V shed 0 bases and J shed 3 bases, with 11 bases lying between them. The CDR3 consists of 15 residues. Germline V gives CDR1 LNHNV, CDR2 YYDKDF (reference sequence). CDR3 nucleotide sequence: TGTGCCACCAGCAGAGATCCTGACAGAGACTATGGCTACACCTTC. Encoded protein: CATSRDPDRDYGYTF.

CDR3 coding DNA: TGTGCCAGCAGCTTAGATCTTGTCGTTGAGACCCAGTACTTC. Amino acids: CASSLDLVVETQYF. The chain is built from TRBV11-3 and TRBJ2-5; D remains unclear. The germline CDR1 and CDR2 sequences are SGHNT and YENEEA. The CDR3 length is 14 residues. Trimming stripped 0 bases from V and 5 bases from J, with 10 bases between. The full variable domain, in which reference TRBV11-3 and TRBJ2-5 provide the parts outside the CDR3, is EAGVVQSPRYKIIEKKQPVAFWCNPISGHNTLYWYLQNLGQGPELLIRYENEEAVDDSQLPKDRFSAERLKGVDSTLKIQPAELGDSAVYLCASSLDLVVETQYFGPGTRLLVL.

This CDR3 reads CASSVGGQGFSGNTIYF. Written as DNA, the CDR3 is TGTGCCAGCAGCGTAGGGGGACAGGGCTTCTCTGGAAACACCATATATTTT. This chain connects TRBV9 to TRBJ1-3; TRBD1 aligns across 9 bases. After removal of 0 bases from V and 0 bases from J, the junction contained 4 bases not matched to a gene. Germline V gene sequence: CDR1 SGDLS, CDR2 YYNGEE. The CDR3 has 17 residues.

CDR3: CASSPRANYGYTF. The DNA of the CDR3 is TGTGCCAGCAGCCCGAGGGCTAACTATGGCTACACCTTC. The rearrangement links TRBV6-5 to TRBJ1-2; D remains unclear. V lost 6 bases to trimming and J lost 0 bases, with 8 bases between them. This CDR3 is built from 13 residues. The germline gives CDR1 MNHEY, CDR2 SVGAGI.

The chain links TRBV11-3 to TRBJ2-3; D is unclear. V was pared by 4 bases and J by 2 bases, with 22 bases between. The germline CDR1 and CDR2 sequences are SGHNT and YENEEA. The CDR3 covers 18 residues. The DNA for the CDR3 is TGTGCCAGCAGCTCCGACCCGACATCCCCCCGAACCACAGATACGCAGTATTTT. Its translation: CASSSDPTSPRTTDTQYF.

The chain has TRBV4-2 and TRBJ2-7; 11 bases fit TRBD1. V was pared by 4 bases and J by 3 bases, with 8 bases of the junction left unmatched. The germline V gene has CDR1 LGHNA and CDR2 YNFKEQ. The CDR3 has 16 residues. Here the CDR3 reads CASSPTGQGANYEQYF. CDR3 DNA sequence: TGTGCCAGCAGCCCCACCGGACAGGGGGCGAACTACGAGCAGTACTTC.

The CDR3 sequence: CASSVAQGDSPLHF. CDR3 nucleotides: TGTGCCAGCAGCGTGGCTCAGGGGGATTCACCCCTCCACTTT. This chain connects TRBV9 to TRBJ1-6; 7 bases are shared with TRBD1. Germline-derived CDR1 and CDR2 are SGDLS and YYNGEE. The CDR3 consists of 14 residues. Germline trimming cut 2 bases from V and 8 bases from J; bases unmatched to any gene: 4.

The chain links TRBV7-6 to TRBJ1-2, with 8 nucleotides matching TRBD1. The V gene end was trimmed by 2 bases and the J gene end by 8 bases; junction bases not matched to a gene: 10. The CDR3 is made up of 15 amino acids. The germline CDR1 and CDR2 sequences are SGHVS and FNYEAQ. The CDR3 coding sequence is TGTGCCAGCAGCTTACAACAACAGGGGGAAGGAGGCTACACCTTC. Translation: CASSLQQQGEGGYTF. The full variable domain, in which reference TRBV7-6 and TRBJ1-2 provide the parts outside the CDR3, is GAGVSQSPRYKVTKRGQDVALRCDPISGHVSLYWYRQALGQGPEFLTYFNYEAQQDKSGLPNDRFSAERPEGSISTLTIQRTEQRDSAMYRCASSLQQQGEGGYTFGSGTRLTVV.

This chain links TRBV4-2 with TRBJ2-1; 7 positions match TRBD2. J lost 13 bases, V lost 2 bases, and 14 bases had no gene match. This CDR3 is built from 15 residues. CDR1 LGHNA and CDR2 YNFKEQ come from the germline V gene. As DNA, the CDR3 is TGTGCCAGCAGCCAATCCGGGACTAACCCTTTAGAACAGTTCTTC. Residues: CASSQSGTNPLEQFF.

CDR3 DNA sequence: TGTGCCTGGAGTCGACAGGGCCAGAGGAACACTGAAGCTTTCTTT. This encodes CAWSRQGQRNTEAFF. This rearrangement joins TRBV30 to TRBJ1-1; 7 nucleotides match TRBD1. V lost 2 bases to trimming and J lost 1 base; unmatched junction nucleotides: 7. The germline V gene has CDR1 GTSNPN and CDR2 SVGIG (reference sequence). The CDR3 has 15 amino acids.

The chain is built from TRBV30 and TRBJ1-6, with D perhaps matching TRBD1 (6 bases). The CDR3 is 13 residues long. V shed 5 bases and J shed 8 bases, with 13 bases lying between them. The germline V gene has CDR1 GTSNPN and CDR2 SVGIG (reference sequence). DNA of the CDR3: TGTGCCTGGCAAGGACAGATTGATTCACCCCTCCACTTT. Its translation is CAWQGQIDSPLHF.

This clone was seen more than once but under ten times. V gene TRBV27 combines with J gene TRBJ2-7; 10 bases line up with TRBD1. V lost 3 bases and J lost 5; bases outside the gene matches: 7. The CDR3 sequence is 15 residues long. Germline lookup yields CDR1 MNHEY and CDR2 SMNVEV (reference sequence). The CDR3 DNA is TGTGCCAGCAGTTTCCCGGGACAGGGGATGAACGAGCAGTACTTC. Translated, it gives CASSFPGQGMNEQYF.

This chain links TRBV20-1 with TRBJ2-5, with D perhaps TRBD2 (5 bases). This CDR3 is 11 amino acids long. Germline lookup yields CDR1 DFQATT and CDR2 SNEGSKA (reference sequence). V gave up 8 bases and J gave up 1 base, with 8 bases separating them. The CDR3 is CSTTTQETQYF. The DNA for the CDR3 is TGCAGTACGACTACCCAAGAGACCCAGTACTTC.